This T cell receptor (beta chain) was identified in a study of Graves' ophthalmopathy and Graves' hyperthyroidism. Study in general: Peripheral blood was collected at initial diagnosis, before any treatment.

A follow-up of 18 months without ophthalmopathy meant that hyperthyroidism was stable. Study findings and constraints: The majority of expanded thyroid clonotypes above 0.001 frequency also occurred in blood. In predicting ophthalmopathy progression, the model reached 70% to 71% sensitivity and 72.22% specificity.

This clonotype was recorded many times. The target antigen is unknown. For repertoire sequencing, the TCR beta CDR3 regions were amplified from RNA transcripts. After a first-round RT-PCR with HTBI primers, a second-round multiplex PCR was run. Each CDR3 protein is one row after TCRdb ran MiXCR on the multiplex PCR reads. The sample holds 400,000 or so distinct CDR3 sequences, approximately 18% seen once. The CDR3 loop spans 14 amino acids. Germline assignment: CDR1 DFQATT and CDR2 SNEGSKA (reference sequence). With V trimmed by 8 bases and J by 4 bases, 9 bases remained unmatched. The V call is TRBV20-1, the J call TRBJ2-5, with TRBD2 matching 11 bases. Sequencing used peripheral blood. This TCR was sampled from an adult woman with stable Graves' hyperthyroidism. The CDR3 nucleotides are TGCAGTCCCCCCCCTAGCGGGAGGTCAGAGACCCAGTACTTC. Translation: CSPPPSGRSETQYF.